A single sample is the source of the 5 T cell receptor beta chains below, sequenced in a study of blood T cell repertoires in COVID-19. Produced via immunoSEQ multiplex PCR; TCRdb's table is partial and in-frame only. The repertoire holds approximately 97,000 clones, with less than 85% as singletons. Sequencing input: peripheral blood. The receptors were sampled from a man older than 75 with acute or convalescent COVID-19.

The chain employs TRBV7-3 and TRBJ2-3; tentatively, D is TRBD1 (6 bases). Trimming shortened V by 5 bases and J by 3 bases, and 21 bases separated the two germline ends. The CDR3 length is 17 residues. The germline V gene has CDR1 SGHTA and CDR2 FQGTGA. CDR3 nucleotide sequence: TGTGCCAGCAGCCCGCTTCCGACAGGCCCAAATACAGATACGCAGTATTTT. As protein: CASSPLPTGPNTDTQYF.

The V and J genes are TRBV25-1 and TRBJ1-3; 9 bases match TRBD1. Looked up from germline, CDR1 is MGHDK and CDR2 is SYGVNS. V shed 4 bases and J 1 base; nucleotides not matched to a gene: 5. The length of the CDR3 is 16 residues. CDR3 amino acids: CASSGNRGLSGNTIYF. In nucleotides, the CDR3 is TGTGCCAGCAGTGGCAACAGGGGGCTTTCTGGAAACACCATATATTTT. The whole variable domain, filled in from reference TRBV25-1 and TRBJ1-3, reads EADIYQTPRYLVIGTGKKITLECSQTMGHDKMYWYQQDPGMELHLIHYSYGVNSTEKGDLSSESTVSRIRTEHFPLTLESARPSHTSQYLCASSGNRGLSGNTIYFGEGSWLTVV.

The chain has TRBV5-1 and TRBJ1-1; D gene uncertain. Germline CDR1 and CDR2: SGHRS and YFSETQ. This CDR3 is built from 13 residues. Trimming stripped 5 bases from V and 0 bases from J, with 8 bases between. DNA of the CDR3: TGCGCCAGCAGGTTAGAGCTGAACACTGAAGCTTTCTTT. Protein product: CASRLELNTEAFF.

The chain has TRBV20-1 and TRBJ2-7, with TRBD2 matching over 7 bases. The CDR3 runs to 13 residues. J gave up 1 base and V 3 bases, and 3 bases lay outside the gene matches. Looked up from germline, CDR1 is DFQATT and CDR2 is SNEGSKA (reference sequence). The CDR3 DNA reads as TGCAGTGCTAGTGGACTAGATTCCTACGAGCAGTACTTC. Protein: CSASGLDSYEQYF.

J is TRBJ2-7 and V is TRBV12-3 or TRBV12-4, with unresolved D. V was clipped by 5 bases and J by 7 bases, with 9 bases between them. The CDR3 totals 11 residues. CDR3 in amino acids: CASSLTREQYF. CDR3 DNA sequence: TGTGCCAGCAGTCTCACGCGGGAGCAGTACTTC.